This T cell receptor (beta chain) stems from a study of blood T cells in healthy people across ages. Study conclusions and caveats: Expanded clonotype shifts may have been confounded, as the donors had an unknown CMV status. Across the age range, TCR beta diversity per million T cells fell in a roughly linear way.

Total RNA, at least 6 micrograms per sample, was extracted from PBMCs. Concerning this clonotype itself: The antigen is unknown.

The germline CDR1 and CDR2 sequences are DFQATT and SNEGSKA (reference sequence). This CDR3 region has 14 residues. V lost 3 bases to trimming and J lost 6 bases, with 15 bases between them. The use of a sample-barcoded 5' primer and a J-beta primer mix characterized a second PCR of 7 to 11 cycles. TCRdb ran MiXCR on the 5' RACE reads and lists one entry per CDR3 protein. The sample includes 600,000 or so distinct CDR3 sequences, around 48% of them seen just once. Sequencing was carried out using blood. This chain links TRBV20-1 with TRBJ2-1; D uncertain. This TCR was recovered from an elderly man in good health. The CDR3 DNA reads TGCAGTGCTAGTCAGGCTACTGATATCAATGAGCAGTTCTTC. The encoded protein is CSASQATDINEQFF.